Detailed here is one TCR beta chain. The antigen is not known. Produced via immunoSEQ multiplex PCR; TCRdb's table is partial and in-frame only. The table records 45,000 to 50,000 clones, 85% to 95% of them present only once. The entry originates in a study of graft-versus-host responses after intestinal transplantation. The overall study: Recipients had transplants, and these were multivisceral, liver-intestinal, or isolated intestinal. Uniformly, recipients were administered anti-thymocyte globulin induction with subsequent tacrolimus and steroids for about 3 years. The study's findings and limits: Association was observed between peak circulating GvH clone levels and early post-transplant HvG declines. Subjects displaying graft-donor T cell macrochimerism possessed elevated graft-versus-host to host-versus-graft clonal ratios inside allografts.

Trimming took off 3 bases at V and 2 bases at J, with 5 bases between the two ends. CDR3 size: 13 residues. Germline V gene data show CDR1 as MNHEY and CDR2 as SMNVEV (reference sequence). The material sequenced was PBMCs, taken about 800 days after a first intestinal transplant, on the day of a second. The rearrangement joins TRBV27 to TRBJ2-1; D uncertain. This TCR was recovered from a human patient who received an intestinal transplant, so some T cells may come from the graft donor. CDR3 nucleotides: TGTGCCAGCAGTTTTAACCCCTACAATGAGCAGTTCTTC. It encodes CASSFNPYNEQFF.